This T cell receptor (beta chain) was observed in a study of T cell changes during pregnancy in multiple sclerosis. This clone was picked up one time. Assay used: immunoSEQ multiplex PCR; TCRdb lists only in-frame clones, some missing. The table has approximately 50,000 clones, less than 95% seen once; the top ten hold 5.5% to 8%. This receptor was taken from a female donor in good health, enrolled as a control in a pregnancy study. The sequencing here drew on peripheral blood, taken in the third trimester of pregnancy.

The CDR3 nucleotides read TGTGCCACCAGCAGAGATCGTAGAGAGACCCAGTACTTC. Translating gives CATSRDRRETQYF. V is TRBV15 and J is TRBJ2-5; D unresolved. V was cut by 0 bases and J by 4 bases, with 6 bases left in between. The CDR3 covers 13 residues. The V gene's germline CDR1 is LNHNV and CDR2 YYDKDF (reference sequence). Filled out from reference TRBV15 and TRBJ2-5, the complete variable domain reads DAMVIQNPRYQVTQFGKPVTLSCSQTLNHNVMYWYQQKSSQAPKLLFHYYDKDFNNEADTPDNFQSRRPNTSFCFLDIRSPGLGDTAMYLCATSRDRRETQYFGPGTRLLVL.